This T cell receptor (beta chain) was captured by sequencing in a study of cytomegalovirus exposure and HLA in healthy donors (dated by TCRdb to 2016 to 2017). About the full investigation: A later analysis indicated that the 120 validation repertoires were generated on the platform also employed for the approximately 690 repertoires of the first cohort. The aim of the study was to test whether cataloging public T cell receptors could identify signatures of past pathogen exposure. Besides the first cohort of around 670 subjects, a separate validation cohort made up of roughly 130 different subjects was used. The study combined high-throughput TCR immunosequencing, statistical association of individual TCRs with disease status, and machine learning to predict cytomegalovirus infection status.

The donors belonged to the validation cohort of around 120 subjects, which was separate from the 666-subject first cohort. CDR1 and CDR2, looked up from the germline V gene, are SGHRS and YFSETQ. The CDR3 sequence holds 15 residues, the cysteine and phenylalanine included. Just CDR3 DNA is preserved here, 45 bases in frame from base 1. Germline trimming: 0 bases from V, 2 bases from J; junction bases outside gene matches: 2. Points the paper makes about the study in general: In both the original and validation cohorts, the classifier was reported to diagnose cytomegalovirus status with high specificity and sensitivity. While some public TCRs were present in many individuals, most TCR sequences turned up only very rarely across donors. All 110 or so repertoires were used to score co-occurrence in the validation cohort in a later analysis, because that analysis had no HLA typing for the cohort. Subsequent analysis determined that TCRs grouped into clusters in the first cohort also showed a tendency toward co-occurrence across the approximately 110 validation repertoires, and 94% of cluster scores exceeded 0. A few of the identified cytomegalovirus-associated TCR beta chains were confirmed in vitro to be specific for cytomegalovirus antigens. The authors suggested that the approach could potentially be generalized to other disease states and immunological phenotypes. A total of fewer than 200 TCR beta chains were listed by the study as associated with cytomegalovirus.

Library method: the immunoSEQ multiplex PCR assay. On the authors' methods: To diagnose cytomegalovirus status from the catalog of TCR beta chain sequences, a statistical classification framework was built. The source is immuneACCESS, and TCRdb retained only in-frame sequences with V and J called. Part of the clones is not carried over; for the studies checked, unresolved V genes explain less than half of this, and the remainder is unexplained. V and J calls and clone size follow that table, whereas D and trimming were derived from the DNA. This sample lists approximately 160,000 clones; roughly nine tenths were detected once. Of the sample, around 3.2% falls within the top ten clones. A remark on this clone: No cognate antigen has been identified for it. No clone much larger than this one lies a single base away; base qualities are absent.

The rearranged chain carries TRBV5-1 and TRBJ2-7; TRBD1 agrees with 10 junctional bases. The material sequenced was PBMCs. The receptor was isolated from a woman younger than 35 in good health and CMV-seropositive. The bases read TGCGCCAGCAGCTTGGCGGGGACAGGGGCCTACGAGCAGTACTTC. Translated, this is CASSLAGTGAYEQYF.